One TCR beta chain is described in this entry. The data stem from a study of blood T cell repertoires in COVID-19. Clones were read by immunoSEQ multiplex PCR, and TCRdb kept only the in-frame ones, dropping some. The sample shows roughly 440,000 clones, approximately 89% of them seen only once. Germline CDR1 and CDR2: SGDLS and YYNGEE. J lost 4 bases, V lost 0 bases, and 8 bases had no gene match. The CDR3 is made up of 16 amino acids. Sequenced input: peripheral blood. The V call is TRBV9, the J call TRBJ2-3; 7 positions agree with TRBD2. This clonotype was sampled from a woman aged 45-60 years with COVID-19, enrolled during active disease. This chain's CDR3 is CASSVVSGGPADTQYF. DNA for the CDR3: TGTGCCAGCAGCGTAGTTTCGGGGGGACCCGCAGATACGCAGTATTTT.